The text below deals with one T cell receptor beta chain. The antigen is unknown. The data were obtained in a study of shared clonotypes between healthy human individuals. Germline CDR1 KGHSH, CDR2 LQKENI. The CDR3 length is 14 residues. V shed 3 bases and J shed 4 bases, with 13 bases lying between them. When replicate PCRs were run on sorted subsets, they used 200 to 250 ng DNA, tens of thousands of T cell genomes. Here immunoSEQ multiplex PCR was the method, and the copy in TCRdb shows in-frame clones only, minus some. The sample shows over a million clones, around 97% of them seen only once. The study's findings and limits: Shared across several donors were around 4.7% of the naive CD4 clonotypes.

Sample: naive CD4+ T cells sorted from blood. Subset specified: CD45RA+ positively selected. The TCR was taken from a man younger than 45 in good health. The rearrangement uses TRBV18 and TRBJ2-7, with no clear D. The CDR3 DNA sequence: TGTGCCAGCTCACCCAGAAGACCGGAATACGAGCAGTACTTC. As protein: CASSPRRPEYEQYF.